This section outlines one T cell receptor beta chain sequence together with its context. Its target is not known. The V gene's germline CDR1 is DFQATT and CDR2 SNEGSKA (reference sequence). CDR3 size: 16 residues. V shed 5 bases, J shed 2 bases, and the junction held 13 bases outside the gene matches. The data were obtained in a study of T cells in Graves' hyperthyroidism and ophthalmopathy. About the research overall: Specimen type is peripheral blood, collected at initial diagnosis prior to any treatment. Study outcomes and limitations: A 13 V-J signature model discriminated ophthalmopathy versus stable hyperthyroidism.

RNA transcripts were the template for amplifying TCR beta CDR3 regions. The study used the HTBI primer set for a first-round RT-PCR of the TCR CDR3. A single record per CDR3 protein comes from TCRdb applying MiXCR to the multiplex PCR reads. The sample lists about 580,000 distinct CDR3 sequences; approximately 13% were seen once. Drawn at first hyperthyroidism diagnosis, the blood sample preceded any ophthalmopathy symptoms. The chain employs TRBV20-1 and TRBJ2-7; 9 bases align to TRBD1. The specimen sequenced was blood. This TCR was sampled from a woman younger than 45 with Graves' hyperthyroidism that later progressed to Graves' ophthalmopathy. This CDR3 is CSAPKTGTGPAYEQYF. The CDR3 nucleotides are TGCAGTGCTCCTAAAACCGGGACAGGGCCCGCCTACGAGCAGTACTTC.